Following are 28 T cell receptor beta chains from one sample sequenced in a study of shared clonotypes between healthy human individuals. Profiled with immunoSEQ multiplex PCR; TCRdb holds only in-frame clones, not every one. The sample consists of about a million clones, roughly 80% of them appearing once. Source material: memory CD4+ T cells from PBMCs. Sample subset: CD45RA-negative fraction. The source is a man younger than 30 in good health. Some clones in this sample may be carry-over from other donors' samples.

This chain joins TRBV5-6 and TRBJ2-5; TRBD2 matches at 8 bases. This CDR3 region has 14 residues. Unmatched junction bases numbered 9, after V lost 7 bases and J lost 4 bases. Germline V gene lookup returns CDR1 SGHDT and CDR2 YYEEEE. The CDR3 sequence is CASGASGSVETQYF. The CDR3 DNA follows: TGTGCCAGCGGGGCGAGCGGGAGTGTAGAGACCCAGTACTTC.

V is TRBV7-2 and J is TRBJ2-5; no clear D. The CDR3 runs 15 residues. V lost 5 bases and J 1 base, leaving 14 bases between the germline ends. From germline, CDR1 is SGHTA and CDR2 FQGNSA. The CDR3 region is CASSRPSGPQETQYF. For the CDR3, the DNA is TGTGCCAGCAGCCGCCCGTCCGGGCCCCAAGAGACCCAGTACTTC.

The chain uses TRBV7-8 and TRBJ2-7; D gene unclear. The germline V gene has CDR1 SGHVS and CDR2 FQNEAQ. V shed 1 base and J shed 4 bases, with 23 bases lying between them. This CDR3 comprises 18 residues. CDR3 protein: CASSLVPARTGMAYEQYF. In DNA, the CDR3 is TGTGCCAGCAGCTTAGTTCCGGCTAGAACTGGGATGGCGTACGAGCAGTACTTC. The full variable domain, in which reference TRBV7-8 and TRBJ2-7 provide the parts outside the CDR3, is GAGVSQSPRYKVAKRGQDVALRCDPISGHVSLFWYQQALGQGPEFLTYFQNEAQLDKSGLPSDRFFAERPEGSVSTLKIQRTQQEDSAVYLCASSLVPARTGMAYEQYFGPGTRLTVT.

The rearrangement uses TRBV6-4 and TRBJ2-3, with D maybe TRBD1 (5 bases). There are 13 residues in the CDR3. Germline CDR1 is MRHNA and CDR2 is SNTAGT. V lost 2 bases to trimming and J lost 6 bases, with 9 bases between them. CDR3 sequence (DNA): TGTGCCAGCAGTGACAGGGGCGGCGATACGCAGTATTTT. Translating it yields CASSDRGGDTQYF.

This clone was seen only a few times. In the same sample, other DNA sequences code for this CDR3. The J gene is TRBJ2-3, the V gene TRBV2; 7 nucleotides match TRBD2. Germline CDR1 is SNHLY and CDR2 is FYNNEI. The ends lost 4 bases at V and 3 bases at J; junction bases unmatched: 4. The CDR3 runs to 14 residues. The CDR3 DNA reads as TGTGCCAGCAGTGTGGGAGGGAGTACAGATACGCAGTATTTT. Protein: CASSVGGSTDTQYF.

Comments on this clone: Being one base from a much bigger clone, this may be a read error. The sample has other DNA sequences that encode this CDR3 too. V usage is TRBV11-3 and J usage is TRBJ1-1, with D maybe TRBD1 (5 bases). Germline V gene data show CDR1 as SGHNT and CDR2 as YENEEA. V was cut by 0 bases and J by 3 bases, with 8 bases left in between. CDR3 size: 14 residues. CDR3 sequence (DNA): TGTGCCAGCAGCTTAGAGGGAGGGGACACTGAAGCTTTCTTT. Protein sequence: CASSLEGGDTEAFF. The full variable domain, rest sourced from reference TRBV11-3 and TRBJ1-1, is EAGVVQSPRYKIIEKKQPVAFWCNPISGHNTLYWYLQNLGQGPELLIRYENEEAVDDSQLPKDRFSAERLKGVDSTLKIQPAELGDSAVYLCASSLEGGDTEAFFGQGTRLTVV.

This clone turned up a few times. The chain joins TRBV28 to TRBJ1-3; D is unclear. Germline CDR1 MDHEN, CDR2 SYDVKM. This CDR3 is built from 14 residues. Trimming cost V 3 bases and J 8 bases, with 14 bases left between them. CDR3 amino acids: CASSFVLGLDTIYF. In nucleotides, the CDR3 is TGTGCCAGCAGTTTCGTCCTCGGCTTGGACACCATATATTTT. The full variable domain, completed using reference TRBV28 and TRBJ1-3, is DVKVTQSSRYLVKRTGEKVFLECVQDMDHENMFWYRQDPGLGLRLIYFSYDVKMKEKGDIPEGYSVSREKKERFSLILESASTNQTSMYLCASSFVLGLDTIYFGEGSWLTVV.

The chain carries TRBV7-9 and TRBJ1-1; D may be TRBD1 (5 bases). The CDR3 totals 15 residues. V was trimmed by 1 base and J by 4 bases, leaving 13 bases between them. CDR1 and CDR2 (germline): SEHNR, FQNEAQ (reference sequence). This CDR3 is CASSLGGSPSTEAFF. The DNA of the CDR3 is TGTGCCAGCAGCTTAGGGGGGAGCCCTAGCACTGAAGCTTTCTTT.

The gene calls are TRBV18 and TRBJ2-1; the match to TRBD1 covers 9 bases. CDR3 size: 16 residues. The V gene end was trimmed by 2 bases and the J gene end by 6 bases; junction bases not matched to a gene: 8. Germline V gene data show CDR1 as KGHSH and CDR2 as LQKENI. Here the CDR3 DNA reads TGTGCCAGCTCACCAAACGGGGGACAGGGTGGCAATGAGCAGTTCTTC. It specifies CASSPNGGQGGNEQFF.

Comments on this clone: Other DNA sequences in this sample translate to the same CDR3. This chain joins TRBV5-1 and TRBJ2-3; no firm D call. Germline V gene data show CDR1 as SGHRS and CDR2 as YFSETQ. CDR3 length: 14 amino acids. Trimming shortened V by 2 bases and J by 0 bases, and 7 bases separated the two germline ends. CDR3 in amino acids: CASSFAESTDTQYF. The CDR3 DNA follows: TGCGCCAGCAGCTTCGCGGAGAGCACAGATACGCAGTATTTT.

About this clone: One end of the junction varies from germline; a read error may be responsible. The chain is built from TRBV6-6 and TRBJ1-1; weak D call: TRBD1 (5 bases). CDR3 size: 14 residues. CDR1 and CDR2 (germline): MNHNY, SVGAGI (reference sequence). The CDR3 region has the DNA TGTGCCATCAGTGAGTCGACGGGGGTTACTGAAGCTTTCTTT. It translates to CAISESTGVTEAFF.

The chain employs TRBV11-2 and TRBJ1-3; D is ambiguous. The V and J ends lost 5 bases and 3 bases respectively, with 5 bases between them. This CDR3 contains 12 residues. The germline V gene encodes CDR1 SGHAT and CDR2 FQNNGV. This chain's CDR3 is CASSILGNTIYF. DNA of the CDR3: TGTGCCAGCAGCATCCTTGGAAACACCATATATTTT.

The chain recombines TRBV5-1 with TRBJ1-1; 9 bases align to TRBD1. Germline CDR1 reads SGHRS; CDR2 reads YFSETQ. The CDR3 covers 15 residues. J lost 5 bases, V lost 6 bases, and 11 bases had no gene match. The CDR3 loop reads CASTPGTGRKTEAFF. The CDR3 DNA sequence: TGCGCCAGCACACCCGGGACAGGGAGGAAGACTGAAGCTTTCTTT.

The gene calls are TRBV6-6 and TRBJ2-1; TRBD2 matches at 11 bases. Germline trimming cut 2 bases from V and 9 bases from J; bases unmatched to any gene: 9. Germline CDR1 MNHNY, CDR2 SVGAGI (reference sequence). The CDR3 is made up of 16 amino acids. In DNA, the CDR3 is TGTGCCAGCAGTTACCCCACTAGCGGGAGCGGCGGTGAGCAGTTCTTC. It specifies CASSYPTSGSGGEQFF.

The chain combines TRBV5-1 with TRBJ2-2; no reliable D call. This CDR3 has 16 amino acids. The V end was cut by 0 bases, the J end by 1 base, with 10 bases between. The germline V gene encodes CDR1 SGHRS and CDR2 YFSETQ. This chain's CDR3 is CASSLGILGNTGELFF. CDR3 nucleotide sequence: TGCGCCAGCAGCTTGGGCATACTTGGGAACACCGGGGAGCTGTTTTTT.

The sample holds a few counts of this clone. The sample holds other DNA sequences that translate to the same CDR3. The V call is TRBV5-1, the J call TRBJ1-1; no clear D gene. V gave up 0 bases and J gave up 1 base, with 7 bases separating them. The CDR3 has 14 residues. Germline V gene data show CDR1 as SGHRS and CDR2 as YFSETQ. The CDR3 is CASSLGSGNTEAFF. Written as DNA, the CDR3 is TGCGCCAGCAGCTTGGGGAGCGGGAACACTGAAGCTTTCTTT.

The chain recombines TRBV6-6 with TRBJ1-5, with D tentatively TRBD1 (5 bases). This CDR3 is 13 amino acids long. Looked up from germline, CDR1 is MNHNY and CDR2 is SVGAGI (reference sequence). V was clipped by 5 bases and J by 6 bases, with 11 bases between them. The CDR3 coding sequence is TGTGCCAGCAGTGATCAGGGTCCTCAGCCCCAGCATTTT. Translating it yields CASSDQGPQPQHF.

Points on this clone: This CDR3 is also generated by other DNA sequences in the sample. The gene calls are TRBV7-2 and TRBJ2-2; D not resolved. CDR1 is SGHTA and CDR2 is FQGNSA in the germline V gene. The CDR3 length is 14 residues. V lost 1 base, J lost 4 bases, and 7 bases lay in between. The CDR3 sequence: CASSLGRSTGELFF. CDR3 coding DNA: TGTGCCAGCAGCTTAGGGCGAAGCACCGGGGAGCTGTTTTTT. The whole variable domain, remainder taken from reference TRBV7-2 and TRBJ2-2, is GAGVSQSPSNKVTEKGKDVELRCDPISGHTALYWYRQSLGQGLEFLIYFQGNSAPDKSGLPSDRFSAERTGGSVSTLTIQRTQQEDSAVYLCASSLGRSTGELFFGEGSRLTVL.

This chain connects TRBV7-2 to TRBJ1-1; D gene unclear. CDR1 is SGHTA, CDR2 FQGNSA, per germline. Trimming removed 1 base from V and 8 bases from J, with 11 bases in between. This CDR3 region has 13 residues. The CDR3 region is CASSLGQTGEAFF. CDR3 nucleotides: TGTGCCAGCAGCTTAGGGCAGACGGGCGAAGCTTTCTTT.

This chain joins TRBV5-1 and TRBJ2-4, with D possibly matching TRBD2 (5 bases). The CDR3 contains 14 residues. V lost 2 bases and J lost 8, with 14 bases in between. From germline, CDR1 is SGHRS and CDR2 YFSETQ. This chain's CDR3 is CASSLGSGWDIQYF. CDR3 nucleotide sequence: TGCGCCAGCAGCTTAGGGTCGGGATGGGACATTCAGTACTTC.

This clone was picked up one time. Additional DNA sequences in this sample encode the identical CDR3. The V call is TRBV7-9, the J call TRBJ2-2; 10 nucleotides line up with TRBD2. J lost 6 bases, V lost 5 bases, and 9 bases had no gene match. CDR3 length: 16 amino acids. Germline V CDR1 and CDR2: SEHNR, FQNEAQ (reference sequence). The DNA of the CDR3 is TGTGCCAGCAGCCCCCGACTAGCGGGTGGGGCCGGGGAGCTGTTTTTT. Translating it yields CASSPRLAGGAGELFF.

Concerning this clone: The same CDR3 arises from other DNA sequences in this sample as well. The chain uses TRBV30 and TRBJ1-4; D uncertain. Trimming stripped 0 bases from V and 0 bases from J, with 2 bases between. The CDR3 runs 13 residues. The germline gives CDR1 GTSNPN, CDR2 SVGIG (reference sequence). CDR3 coding DNA: TGTGCCTGGAGTGTCTCAACTAATGAAAAACTGTTTTTT. Its translation: CAWSVSTNEKLFF.

The rearrangement links TRBV10-3 to TRBJ2-3; D is unclear. Germline V gene sequence: CDR1 ENHRY, CDR2 SYGVKD. Deletions cut 9 bases from V and 4 bases from J, with 11 bases between. This CDR3 has 12 residues. CDR3 coding DNA: TGTGCCATATCGGAAAGATCAGATACGCAGTATTTT. Translated: CAISERSDTQYF.

About this clone: Possible read error: a much larger clone is one base away. This CDR3 fails to terminate in the conserved phenylalanine or tryptophan, so it likely reflects a read error. This sequence joins TRBV4-3 and TRBJ2-4; D is perhaps TRBD2 (5 bases). The CDR3 extends over 14 amino acids. Between the trimmed V and J ends, which lost 0 bases and 6 bases, there was a span of 9 bases. Germline loops: CDR1 LGHNA, CDR2 YSLEER. Here the CDR3 DNA reads TGCGCCAGCAGCCAAGATACTAGTAGAAACATTCAGTACCTC. It is translated as CASSQDTSRNIQYL.

The rearrangement joins TRBV11-3 to TRBJ2-5; D is possibly TRBD1 (5 bases). Trimming cost V 5 bases and J 8 bases, with 15 bases left between them. The germline CDR1 and CDR2 sequences are SGHNT and YENEEA. The CDR3 extends over 13 amino acids. DNA for the CDR3: TGTGCCAGCAGCCCCCGACAGTTTGACACCCAGTACTTC. It is translated as CASSPRQFDTQYF.

This sequence joins TRBV7-9 and TRBJ2-5, with 16 bases aligning to TRBD2. This CDR3 has 17 amino acids. Germline assignment: CDR1 SEHNR and CDR2 FQNEAQ (reference sequence). Trimming took 4 bases from V and 4 from J; bases not matched to a gene: 6. Here the CDR3 reads CASSSGTSGRAAETQYF. CDR3 in DNA: TGTGCCAGCAGCTCTGGGACTAGCGGGAGGGCGGCAGAGACCCAGTACTTC.

The CDR3 protein is CASRSSGTQYF. The DNA for the CDR3 is TGTGCCAGCCGTTCAAGTGGGACCCAGTACTTC. This chain connects TRBV28 to TRBJ2-5; D unclear. CDR1 is MDHEN and CDR2 is SYDVKM in the germline V gene. The CDR3 consists of 11 residues. V lost 8 bases to trimming and J lost 7 bases, with 11 bases between them. Full variable domain (rest looked up from reference TRBV28 and TRBJ2-5): DVKVTQSSRYLVKRTGEKVFLECVQDMDHENMFWYRQDPGLGLRLIYFSYDVKMKEKGDIPEGYSVSREKKERFSLILESASTNQTSMYLCASRSSGTQYFGPGTRLLVL.

Concerning this clone itself: This may stem from a read error, because a much larger clone lies one nucleotide away. The same CDR3 can be traced to other DNA sequences in this sample. The CDR3 loop is CASSLQGDQPQHF. The CDR3 nucleotides are TGTGCCAGCAGCTTACAAGGGGATCAGCCCCAGCATTTT. The genes are TRBV7-9 and TRBJ1-5, with D maybe TRBD1 (5 bases). Germline V lookup: CDR1 SEHNR, CDR2 FQNEAQ (reference sequence). V was trimmed by 2 bases and J by 5 bases, leaving 7 bases between them. The CDR3 consists of 13 residues. Drawing the rest from reference TRBV7-9 and TRBJ1-5, the complete variable domain is DTGVSQNPRHKITKRGQNVTFRCDPISEHNRLYWYRQTLGQGPEFLTYFQNEAQLEKSRLLSDRFSAERPKGSFSTLEIQRTEQGDSAMYLCASSLQGDQPQHFGDGTRLSIL.